This record covers a single T cell receptor beta chain. The libraries of TRB cDNA were constructed through 5' RACE using UMI labels. TCRdb re-analyzed the 5' RACE reads; it lists each CDR3 protein once, without DNA. This table lists 100,000 to 150,000 distinct CDR3 sequences. This specimen comes from a study of CXCR3-negative and CXCR3-positive naive CD8 T cells. CDR1 is LGHDT, CDR2 YNNKEL, per germline (reference sequence). This CDR3 is 15 amino acids long. This clonotype was sampled from a human donor in good health. Some clones in this sample may be carry-over from other donors' samples. Sequencing used naive CXCR3- CD8+ T cells from blood. Subset specified: CD45RO-CCR7+CD27+CD95- naive CD8+ T cells lacking CXCR3 (TNR3-). V usage is TRBV3-1 and J usage is TRBJ2-3; TCRdb designates TRBD2, a call that cannot be tested without DNA. The CDR3 is CASSQGPALTDTQYF.